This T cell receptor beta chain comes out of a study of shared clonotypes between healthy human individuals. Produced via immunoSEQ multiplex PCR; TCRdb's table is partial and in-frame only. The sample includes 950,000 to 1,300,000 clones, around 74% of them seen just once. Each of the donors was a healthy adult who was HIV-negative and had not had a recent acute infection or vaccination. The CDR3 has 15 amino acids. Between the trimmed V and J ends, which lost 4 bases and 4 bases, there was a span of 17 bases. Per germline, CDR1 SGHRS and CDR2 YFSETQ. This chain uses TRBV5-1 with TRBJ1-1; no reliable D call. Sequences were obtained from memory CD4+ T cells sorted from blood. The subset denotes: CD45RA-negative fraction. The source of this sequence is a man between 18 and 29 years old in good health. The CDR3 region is CASSPHPGWGTEAFF. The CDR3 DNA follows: TGCGCCAGCAGCCCCCATCCCGGGTGGGGCACTGAAGCTTTCTTT.